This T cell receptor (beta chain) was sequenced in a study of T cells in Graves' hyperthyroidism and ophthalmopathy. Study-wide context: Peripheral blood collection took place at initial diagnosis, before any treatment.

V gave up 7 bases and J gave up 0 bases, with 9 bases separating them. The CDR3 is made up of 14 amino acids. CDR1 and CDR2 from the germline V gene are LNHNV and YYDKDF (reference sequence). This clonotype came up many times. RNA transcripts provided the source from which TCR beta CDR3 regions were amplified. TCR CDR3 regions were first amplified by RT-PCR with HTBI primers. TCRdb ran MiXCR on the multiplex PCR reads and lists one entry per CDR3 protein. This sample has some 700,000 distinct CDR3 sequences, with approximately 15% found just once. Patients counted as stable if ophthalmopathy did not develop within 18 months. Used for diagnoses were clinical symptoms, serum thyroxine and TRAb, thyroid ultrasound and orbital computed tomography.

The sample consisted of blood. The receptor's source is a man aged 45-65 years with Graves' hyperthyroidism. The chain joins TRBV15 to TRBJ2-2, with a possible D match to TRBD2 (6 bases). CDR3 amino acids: CATMWEANTGELFF. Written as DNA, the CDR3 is TGTGCCACCATGTGGGAGGCGAACACCGGGGAGCTGTTTTTT.